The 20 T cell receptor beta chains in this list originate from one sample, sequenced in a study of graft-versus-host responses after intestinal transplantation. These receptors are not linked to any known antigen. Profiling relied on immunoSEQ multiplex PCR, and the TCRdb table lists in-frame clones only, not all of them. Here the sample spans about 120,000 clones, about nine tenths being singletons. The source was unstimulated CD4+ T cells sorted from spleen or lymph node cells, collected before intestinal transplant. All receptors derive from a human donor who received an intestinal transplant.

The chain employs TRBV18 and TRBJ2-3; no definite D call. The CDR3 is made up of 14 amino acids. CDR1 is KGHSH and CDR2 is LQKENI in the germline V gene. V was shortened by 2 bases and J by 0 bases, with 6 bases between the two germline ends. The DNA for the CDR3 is TGTGCCAGCTCACCAACCCGGAGCACAGATACGCAGTATTTT. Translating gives CASSPTRSTDTQYF.

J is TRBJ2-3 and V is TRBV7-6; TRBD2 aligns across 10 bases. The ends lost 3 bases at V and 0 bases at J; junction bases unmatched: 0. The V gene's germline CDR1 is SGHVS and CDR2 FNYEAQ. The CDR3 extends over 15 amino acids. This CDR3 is CASSFSGRSTDTQYF. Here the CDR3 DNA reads TGTGCCAGCAGCTTTAGCGGGAGGAGCACAGATACGCAGTATTTT.

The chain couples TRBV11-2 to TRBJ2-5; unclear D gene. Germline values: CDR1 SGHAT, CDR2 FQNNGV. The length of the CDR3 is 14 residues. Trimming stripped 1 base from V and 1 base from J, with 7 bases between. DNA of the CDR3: TGTGCCAGCAGCTTAGGTCGACTCCAAGAGACCCAGTACTTC. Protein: CASSLGRLQETQYF.

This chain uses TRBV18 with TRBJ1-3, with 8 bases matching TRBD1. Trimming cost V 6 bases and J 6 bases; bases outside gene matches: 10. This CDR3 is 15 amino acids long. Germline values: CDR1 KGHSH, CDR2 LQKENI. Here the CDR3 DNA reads TGTGCCAGCTCCTCACCAGGGGGCTCGAAAAACACCATATATTTT. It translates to CASSSPGGSKNTIYF.

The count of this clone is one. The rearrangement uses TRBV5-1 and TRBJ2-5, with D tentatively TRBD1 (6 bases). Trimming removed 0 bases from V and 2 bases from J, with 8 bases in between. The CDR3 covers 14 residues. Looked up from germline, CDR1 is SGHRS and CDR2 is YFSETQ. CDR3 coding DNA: TGCGCCAGCAGCTTGGAAGGACAGCAAGAGACCCAGTACTTC. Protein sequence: CASSLEGQQETQYF.

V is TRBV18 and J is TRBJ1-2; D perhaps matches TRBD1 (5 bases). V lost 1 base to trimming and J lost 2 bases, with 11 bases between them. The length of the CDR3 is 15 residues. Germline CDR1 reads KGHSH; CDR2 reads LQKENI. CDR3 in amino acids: CASSPQRDRNYGYTF. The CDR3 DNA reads TGTGCCAGCTCACCACAAAGAGACAGAAACTATGGCTACACCTTC.

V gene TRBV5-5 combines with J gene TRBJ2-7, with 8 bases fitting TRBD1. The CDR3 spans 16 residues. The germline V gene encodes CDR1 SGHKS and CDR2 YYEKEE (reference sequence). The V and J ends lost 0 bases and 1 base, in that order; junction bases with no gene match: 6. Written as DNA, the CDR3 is TGTGCCAGCAGCTTGGCCGTGAGACAGGGGTCCTACGAGCAGTACTTC. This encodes CASSLAVRQGSYEQYF.

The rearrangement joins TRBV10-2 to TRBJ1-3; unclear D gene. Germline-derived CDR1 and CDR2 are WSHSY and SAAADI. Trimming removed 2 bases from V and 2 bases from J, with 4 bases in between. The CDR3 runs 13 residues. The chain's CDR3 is CASSEAAGNTIYF. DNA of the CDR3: TGCGCCAGCAGTGAGGCGGCTGGAAACACCATATATTTT.

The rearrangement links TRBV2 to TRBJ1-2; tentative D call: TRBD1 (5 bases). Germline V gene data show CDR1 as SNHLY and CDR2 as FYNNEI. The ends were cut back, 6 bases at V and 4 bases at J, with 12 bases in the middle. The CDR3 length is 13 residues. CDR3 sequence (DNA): TGTGCCAGCAGCGCGGGGACTCCCTATGGCTACACCTTC. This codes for CASSAGTPYGYTF.

The CDR3: CASSVREGSGYGYTF. The CDR3, as DNA: TGTGCCAGCAGTGTAAGGGAGGGGTCTGGCTATGGCTACACCTTC. The V gene is TRBV2, the J gene TRBJ1-2; possible D gene TRBD1, 5 bases. V was pared by 4 bases and J by 4 bases, with 16 bases between. This CDR3 has 15 amino acids. The germline V gene has CDR1 SNHLY and CDR2 FYNNEI.

The CDR3 DNA reads as TGTGCCAGTAGTATAGTTTTGAGGTGGAACACTGAAGCTTTCTTT. It translates to CASSIVLRWNTEAFF. The V call is TRBV19, the J call TRBJ1-1; no reliable D call. Trimming cost V 1 base and J 1 base, with 10 bases left between them. The CDR3 runs 15 residues. Germline lookup yields CDR1 LNHDA and CDR2 SQIVND (reference sequence).

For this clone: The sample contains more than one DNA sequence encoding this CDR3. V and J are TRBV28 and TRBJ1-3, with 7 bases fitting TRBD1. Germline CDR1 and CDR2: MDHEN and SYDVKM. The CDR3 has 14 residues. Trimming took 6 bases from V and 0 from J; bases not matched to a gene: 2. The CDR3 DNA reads TGTGCCAGCAGCAGGACAGGCTCTGGAAACACCATATATTTT. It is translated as CASSRTGSGNTIYF.

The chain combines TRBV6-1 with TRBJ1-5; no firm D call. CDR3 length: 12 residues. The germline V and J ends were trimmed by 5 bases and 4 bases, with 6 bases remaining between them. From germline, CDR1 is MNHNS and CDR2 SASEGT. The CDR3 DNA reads TGTGCCAGCAGTACACCTAATCAGCCCCAGCATTTT. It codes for CASSTPNQPQHF.

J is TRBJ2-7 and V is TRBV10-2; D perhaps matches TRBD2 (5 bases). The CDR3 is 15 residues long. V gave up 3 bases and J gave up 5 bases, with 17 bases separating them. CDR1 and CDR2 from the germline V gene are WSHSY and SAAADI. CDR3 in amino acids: CASSEWQEVGDEQYF. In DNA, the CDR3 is TGCGCCAGCAGTGAATGGCAGGAGGTTGGGGACGAGCAGTACTTC.

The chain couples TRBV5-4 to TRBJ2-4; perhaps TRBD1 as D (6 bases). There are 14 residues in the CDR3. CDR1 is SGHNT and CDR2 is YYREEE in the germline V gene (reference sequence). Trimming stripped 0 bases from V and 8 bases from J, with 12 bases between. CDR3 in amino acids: CASSLAGATDIQYF. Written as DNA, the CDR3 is TGTGCCAGCAGCTTGGCAGGGGCCACGGACATTCAGTACTTC. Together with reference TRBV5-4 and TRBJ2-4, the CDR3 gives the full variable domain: ETGVTQSPTHLIKTRGQQVTLRCSSQSGHNTVSWYQQALGQGPQFIFQYYREEENGRGNFPPRFSGLQFPNYSSELNVNALELDDSALYLCASSLAGATDIQYFGAGTRLSVL.

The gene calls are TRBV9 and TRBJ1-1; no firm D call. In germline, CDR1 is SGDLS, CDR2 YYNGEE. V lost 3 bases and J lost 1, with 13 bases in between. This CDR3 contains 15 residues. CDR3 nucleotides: TGTGCCAGCAGCGGTTCGGTTTCAGGGAACACTGAAGCTTTCTTT. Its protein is CASSGSVSGNTEAFF.

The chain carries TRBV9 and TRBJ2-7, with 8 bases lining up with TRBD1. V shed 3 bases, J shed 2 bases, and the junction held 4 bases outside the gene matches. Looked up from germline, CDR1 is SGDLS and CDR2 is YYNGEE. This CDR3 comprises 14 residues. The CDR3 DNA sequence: TGTGCCAGCAGCGCCGGGACAGGCCCCTACGAGCAGTACTTC. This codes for CASSAGTGPYEQYF. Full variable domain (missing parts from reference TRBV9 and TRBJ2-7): DSGVTQTPKHLITATGQRVTLRCSPRSGDLSVYWYQQSLDQGLQFLIQYYNGEERAKGNILERFSAQQFPDLHSELNLSSLELGDSALYFCASSAGTGPYEQYFGPGTRLTVT.

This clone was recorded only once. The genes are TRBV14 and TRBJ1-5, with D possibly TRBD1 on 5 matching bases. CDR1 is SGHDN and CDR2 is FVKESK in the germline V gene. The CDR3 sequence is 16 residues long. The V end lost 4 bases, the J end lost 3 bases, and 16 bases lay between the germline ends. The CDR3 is CASSPGSGGPNQPQHF. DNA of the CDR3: TGTGCCAGCAGCCCGGGATCGGGGGGTCCCAATCAGCCCCAGCATTTT.

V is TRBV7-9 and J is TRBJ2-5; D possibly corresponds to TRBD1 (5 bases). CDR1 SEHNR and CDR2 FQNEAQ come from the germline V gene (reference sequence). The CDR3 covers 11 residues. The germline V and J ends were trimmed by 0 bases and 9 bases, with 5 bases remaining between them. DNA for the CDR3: TGTGCCAGCAGCTTAGCGGGGCCCCAGTACTTC. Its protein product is CASSLAGPQYF.

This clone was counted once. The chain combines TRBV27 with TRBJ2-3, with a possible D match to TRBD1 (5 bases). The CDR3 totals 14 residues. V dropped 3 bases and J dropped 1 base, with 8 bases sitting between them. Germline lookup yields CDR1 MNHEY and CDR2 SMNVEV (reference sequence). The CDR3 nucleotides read TGTGCCAGCAGTTTGGGCAGGGGCACAGATACGCAGTATTTT. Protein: CASSLGRGTDTQYF.